What follows is one T cell receptor beta chain and its context. The assay was immunoSEQ multiplex PCR, and TCRdb's table has in-frame clones only and misses some. The sample shows roughly 62,000 clones, around 94% of them seen only once. V dropped 7 bases and J dropped 7 bases, with 10 bases sitting between them. The CDR3 sequence is 12 residues long. Looked up from germline, CDR1 is LNHDA and CDR2 is SQIVND (reference sequence). The entry originates in a study of preoperative IRX-2 immunotherapy in early breast cancer. Treatment indicated: preoperative locoregional IRX-2 cytokine immunotherapy. Preoperative locoregional IRX-2 cytokine immunotherapy was tested in the phase Ib source study.

The sample was acquired from a patient treated with IRX-2 immunotherapy. This chain joins TRBV19 and TRBJ1-4; D is unclear. This clonotype was obtained from a human donor with breast cancer. CDR3 residues: CASTMTGEKLFF. CDR3 DNA sequence: TGTGCCAGTACCATGACGGGTGAAAAACTGTTTTTT.